The next 31 T cell receptor beta chains were all read from a single sample in a study of CD8 T cells in ankylosing spondylitis. TCRdb fed the 5' RACE reads into MiXCR, producing one record per CDR3 protein. The table lists 250,000 to 350,000 distinct CDR3 sequences, about 19% of them singletons. Sequenced sample: blood, either unsorted or a sorted T cell fraction (not recorded which). These TCRs come from a male donor with ankylosing spondylitis or in good health (not recorded which).

The chain carries TRBV12-3 or TRBV12-4 and TRBJ1-1, with 10 bases matching TRBD1. The CDR3 runs 15 residues. Unmatched junction bases numbered 5, after V lost 3 bases and J lost 4 bases. CDR3 protein: CASSFARTGGTEAFF. CDR3 coding DNA: TGTGCCAGCAGTTTCGCCAGGACAGGGGGCACTGAAGCTTTCTTT.

This clonotype turned up a few times. J is TRBJ1-6 and V is TRBV5-1; 8 bases align to TRBD1. V lost 4 bases, J lost 5 bases, and 5 bases stayed unmatched. CDR3 length equals 15 residues. Per germline, CDR1 SGHRS and CDR2 YFSETQ. CDR3 loop: CASSASTGDNSPLHF. The DNA for the CDR3 is TGCGCCAGCAGCGCTTCGACAGGGGATAATTCACCCCTCCACTTT.

This clonotype was found a few times. The chain has TRBV9 and TRBJ2-1; D possibly corresponds to TRBD1 (6 bases). The length of the CDR3 is 13 residues. Trimming removed 0 bases from V and 8 bases from J, with 9 bases in between. CDR1 is SGDLS, CDR2 YYNGEE, per germline. The DNA of the CDR3 is TGTGCCAGCAGCGTAGTCCAGGGGCATGAGCAGTTCTTC. It yields the protein CASSVVQGHEQFF.

The chain links TRBV12-3 or TRBV12-4 to TRBJ1-1; maybe TRBD1 (5 bases). Between the trimmed V and J ends, which lost 3 bases and 7 bases, there was a span of 15 bases. The CDR3 is made up of 14 amino acids. This CDR3 reads CASSFMSPGGEAFF. In DNA form, the CDR3 reads TGTGCCAGCAGTTTTATGTCCCCGGGGGGTGAAGCTTTCTTT.

This clonotype was recorded a few times. The CDR3 region is CASSLVLEQFF. CDR3 sequence (DNA): TGTGCCAGCAGCTTAGTTTTAGAGCAGTTCTTC. The genes are TRBV7-8 and TRBJ2-1; no firm D call. The V and J ends lost 1 base and 10 bases respectively, with 5 bases between them. In germline, CDR1 is SGHVS, CDR2 FQNEAQ. The length of the CDR3 is 11 residues.

The chain is built from TRBV5-1 and TRBJ1-5, with D hard to call. The V gene lost 1 base and the J gene lost 5 bases, with 10 bases spanning the gap. The CDR3 consists of 14 residues. Germline CDR1 is SGHRS and CDR2 is YFSETQ. Here the CDR3 DNA reads TGCGCCAGCAGCTTGCGGGGAAATGATCAGCCCCAGCATTTT. This encodes CASSLRGNDQPQHF.

This clonotype was detected only a few times. The V and J genes are TRBV6-2 or TRBV6-3 and TRBJ2-3; 7 positions agree with TRBD2. The CDR3 totals 15 residues. With 6 bases clipped from V and 2 bases from J, the junction kept 8 bases outside the gene matches. Germline CDR1 is MNHEY and CDR2 is SVGEGT. The CDR3 region has the DNA TGTGCCAGCAGGGCGCGGCGGGGGACCACAGATACGCAGTATTTT. Its translation is CASRARRGTTDTQYF.

A remark on this clonotype: At one boundary the junction diverges from the germline segment, which might be a read error. The chain carries TRBV20-1 and TRBJ2-5; no reliable D call. The CDR3 consists of 11 residues. The V gene's germline CDR1 is DFQATT and CDR2 SNEGSKA (reference sequence). DNA of the CDR3: TGCAGTGTTAGAGGATCAGAGACCCAGTACTTC. It yields the protein CSVRGSETQYF.

This clonotype was seen a few times. The J gene is TRBJ2-5, the V gene TRBV20-1, with TRBD1 identical over 7 bases. The CDR3 covers 13 residues. The ends lost 5 bases at V and 5 bases at J; junction bases unmatched: 8. Germline V lookup: CDR1 DFQATT, CDR2 SNEGSKA (reference sequence). The CDR3 loop reads CSAVRTGPETQYF. CDR3 DNA sequence: TGCAGTGCTGTAAGGACAGGCCCCGAGACCCAGTACTTC.

This clonotype has just a few counts. This chain uses TRBV15 with TRBJ1-3; perhaps TRBD1 as D (6 bases). V lost 0 bases and J lost 4, with 13 bases in between. This CDR3 is built from 16 residues. In germline, CDR1 is LNHNV, CDR2 YYDKDF (reference sequence). DNA for the CDR3: TGTGCCACCAGCAGAGATCTCGGGGGCGCAGGAAACACCATATATTTT. Protein sequence: CATSRDLGGAGNTIYF.

This clonotype was counted a few times. V and J are TRBV10-2 and TRBJ2-7; D gene ambiguous. The CDR3 has 13 residues. CDR1 and CDR2 (germline): WSHSY, SAAADI. Between the trimmed V and J ends, which lost 4 bases and 3 bases, there was a span of 10 bases. CDR3 in amino acids: CASSGVDFYEQYV. DNA for the CDR3: TGCGCCAGCAGTGGGGTGGATTTCTACGAGCAGTACGTC.

This rearrangement joins TRBV12-3 or TRBV12-4 to TRBJ2-4; 7 positions agree with TRBD2. The CDR3 consists of 18 residues. In nucleotides, the CDR3 is TGTACCATCAGTTTTGAATTTTCTAGCGGCGTCGCCAAAAACATTCAGTACTTC. This gives the protein CTISFEFSSGVAKNIQYF.

J is TRBJ1-1 and V is TRBV20-1; 7 nucleotides match TRBD1. V dropped 3 bases and J dropped 0; count of bases not matched to a gene: 7. Germline CDR1 DFQATT, CDR2 SNEGSKA (reference sequence). CDR3 length: 15 amino acids. This CDR3 reads CSASQAGTVNTEAFF. CDR3 in DNA: TGCAGTGCTAGCCAGGCCGGGACAGTGAACACTGAAGCTTTCTTT.

The table lists this clonotype with a few counts. The genes are TRBV18 and TRBJ2-7; D remains ambiguous. The germline gives CDR1 KGHSH, CDR2 LQKENI. This CDR3 contains 13 residues. V was cut by 2 bases and J by 2 bases, with 7 bases left in between. The DNA for the CDR3 is TGTGCCAGCTCACCAACAAGGGCCTACGAGCAGTACGTC. It yields the protein CASSPTRAYEQYV.

This chain joins TRBV12-5 and TRBJ2-2; tentatively, D is TRBD2 (5 bases). The V end lost 3 bases, the J end lost 3 bases, and 11 bases lay between the germline ends. Germline loops: CDR1 LGHNT, CDR2 FRNRAP. The CDR3 runs to 15 residues. CDR3 DNA: TGTGCTAGTGGTTTAATCCTAGCTGACACCGGGGAGCTGTTTTTT. Its protein is CASGLILADTGELFF.

The chain has TRBV5-6 and TRBJ2-5; D gene unclear. V was shortened by 0 bases and J by 0 bases, with 12 bases between the two germline ends. The CDR3 consists of 16 residues. Per the germline V gene, CDR1 is SGHDT and CDR2 is YYEEEE. The CDR3 coding sequence is TGTGCCAGCAGCTTGGTTCAACAGAACAACCAAGAGACCCAGTACTTC. Translated, it gives CASSLVQQNNQETQYF.

The chain employs TRBV27 and TRBJ2-1; weak D call: TRBD1 (6 bases). CDR1 and CDR2 (germline): MNHEY, SMNVEV (reference sequence). The CDR3 length is 18 residues. Trimming took off 4 bases at V and 0 bases at J, with 19 bases between the two ends. The CDR3 nucleotides read TGTGCCAGCAGTTCCTCTCTCGGACAGCGCCTCTCCTACAATGAGCAGTTCTTC. Translation: CASSSSLGQRLSYNEQFF.

This rearrangement joins TRBV28 to TRBJ2-2; TRBD2 aligns across 7 bases. V was pared by 3 bases and J by 5 bases, with 6 bases of the junction left unmatched. Germline CDR1 and CDR2: MDHEN and SYDVKM. The CDR3 totals 15 residues. The CDR3 nucleotides are TGTGCCAGCAGTTTTTTTGCGGGAGTAACCGGGGAGCTGTTTTTT. This encodes CASSFFAGVTGELFF. Complete variable domain (other parts from reference TRBV28 and TRBJ2-2): DVKVTQSSRYLVKRTGEKVFLECVQDMDHENMFWYRQDPGLGLRLIYFSYDVKMKEKGDIPEGYSVSREKKERFSLILESASTNQTSMYLCASSFFAGVTGELFFGEGSRLTVL.

This clonotype has a count of ten or more. The chain joins TRBV5-1 to TRBJ2-3; TRBD2 aligns across 8 bases. The CDR3 is made up of 15 amino acids. The germline gives CDR1 SGHRS, CDR2 YFSETQ. With V trimmed by 4 bases and J by 6 bases, 10 bases remained unmatched. CDR3 sequence: CASSPQGLDRDTQYF. The DNA of the CDR3 is TGCGCCAGCAGCCCGCAGGGACTAGATAGGGATACGCAGTATTTT.

This clonotype came up a few times. This chain links TRBV5-5 with TRBJ2-3, with D unresolved. The germline gives CDR1 SGHKS, CDR2 YYEKEE (reference sequence). Trimming pared 4 bases from V and 4 bases from J, leaving 13 bases between. The CDR3 loop spans 14 amino acids. The CDR3 DNA reads TGTGCCAGCAGCCTCTTCGTTCGCGCAGATACGCAGTATTTT. The encoded protein is CASSLFVRADTQYF.

In this sample, this clonotype turned up a few times. The chain recombines TRBV20-1 with TRBJ2-3; D gene ambiguous. The V end was cut by 4 bases, the J end by 4 bases, with 12 bases between. CDR3 size: 13 residues. Germline CDR1 and CDR2: DFQATT and SNEGSKA (reference sequence). CDR3 amino acids: CSATVLPADTQYF. For the CDR3, the DNA is TGCAGTGCTACAGTTCTCCCTGCAGATACGCAGTATTTT.

The rearrangement links TRBV12-3 or TRBV12-4 to TRBJ2-5; D perhaps matches TRBD2 (5 bases). V gave up 1 base and J gave up 4 bases, with 7 bases separating them. The CDR3 has 13 residues. Written as DNA, the CDR3 is TGTGCCAGCAGTTTAGTCCGGGGAGAGACCCAGTACTTC. This encodes CASSLVRGETQYF.

The chain uses TRBV28 and TRBJ2-2; no clear D. The CDR3 contains 16 residues. The germline V gene encodes CDR1 MDHEN and CDR2 SYDVKM. The V gene lost 3 bases and the J gene lost 0 bases, with 11 bases spanning the gap. The CDR3 here is CASSFFLQSNTGELFF. The CDR3 DNA is TGTGCCAGCAGTTTTTTTTTACAGTCGAACACCGGGGAGCTGTTTTTT.

This clonotype appeared a few times. Compared with germline, one end of the junction differs, possibly owing to a read error. V usage is TRBV7-9 and J usage is TRBJ2-3, with TRBD2 matching over 7 bases. Looked up from germline, CDR1 is SEHNR and CDR2 is FQNEAQ (reference sequence). The CDR3 has 16 residues. The CDR3 sequence: CASSLESGTSTDTQYF. The CDR3 DNA reads as TGTGCCAGCAGTTTAGAGAGCGGGACTAGCACAGATACGCAGTATTTT.

This clonotype occurred a few times. This rearrangement joins TRBV5-5 to TRBJ1-2, with TRBD1 matching 8 bases. CDR1 SGHKS and CDR2 YYEKEE come from the germline V gene (reference sequence). The CDR3 extends over 15 amino acids. J was trimmed by 5 bases and V by 3 bases; bases with no gene match: 9. CDR3 in amino acids: CASSSAWQGAYGYTF. CDR3 in DNA: TGTGCCAGCAGCTCCGCGTGGCAGGGGGCTTATGGCTACACCTTC.

As regards this clonotype: A read error may account for a junction end that differs from germline. The chain uses TRBV20-1 and TRBJ2-1, with D unclear. The germline V gene encodes CDR1 DFQATT and CDR2 SNEGSKA (reference sequence). CDR3 size: 15 residues. The CDR3 DNA reads as TGCAGTGTTAGTGGTGGGGAAAGCTCCTATAATGAGCAGTTCTTC. Protein: CSVSGGESSYNEQFF.

This clonotype was seen many times. The chain has TRBV29-1 and TRBJ2-3; D uncertain. Trimming pared 2 bases from V and 3 bases from J, leaving 6 bases between. In germline, CDR1 is SQVTM, CDR2 ANQGSEA. The length of the CDR3 is 12 residues. The CDR3 coding sequence is TGCAGCGTTGAACTGGGGACAGATACGCAGTATTTT. Amino acids: CSVELGTDTQYF.

The chain employs TRBV3-1 and TRBJ1-4; D is ambiguous. This CDR3 spans 14 amino acids. V was shortened by 2 bases and J by 4 bases, with 8 bases between the two germline ends. CDR1 and CDR2 (germline): LGHDT, YNNKEL (reference sequence). This chain's CDR3 is CASSQSGGNEKLFF. DNA of the CDR3: TGTGCCAGCAGCCAATCCGGTGGTAATGAAAAACTGTTTTTT.

Points on this clonotype: Given a much more abundant clone one base away, this may be a read error. The chain recombines TRBV29-1 with TRBJ2-1; possibly TRBD2 for D (6 bases). The V end was cut by 5 bases, the J end by 6 bases, with 8 bases between. Germline CDR1 and CDR2: SQVTM and ANQGSEA. This CDR3 region has 11 residues. The CDR3 sequence: CSVKLANEQFF. In DNA form, the CDR3 reads TGCAGCGTTAAACTAGCCAATGAGCAGTTCTTC.

V usage is TRBV12-3 or TRBV12-4 and J usage is TRBJ2-7; the D gene could be TRBD1 or TRBD2 (5 bases each). CDR3 length equals 13 residues. This chain's CDR3 is CASNISPGSERYV. The CDR3 DNA reads as TGTGCCAGCAACATATCACCAGGGAGCGAGCGGTACGTC.

The gene calls are TRBV5-5 and TRBJ2-3; no clear D gene. Trimming took 6 bases from V and 0 from J, leaving 14 bases between them. CDR1 is SGHKS and CDR2 is YYEKEE in the germline V gene (reference sequence). This CDR3 spans 15 amino acids. CDR3 sequence reads: CASTYDGTSTDTQYF. Written as DNA, the CDR3 is TGTGCCAGCACCTACGACGGAACTAGCACAGATACGCAGTATTTT.